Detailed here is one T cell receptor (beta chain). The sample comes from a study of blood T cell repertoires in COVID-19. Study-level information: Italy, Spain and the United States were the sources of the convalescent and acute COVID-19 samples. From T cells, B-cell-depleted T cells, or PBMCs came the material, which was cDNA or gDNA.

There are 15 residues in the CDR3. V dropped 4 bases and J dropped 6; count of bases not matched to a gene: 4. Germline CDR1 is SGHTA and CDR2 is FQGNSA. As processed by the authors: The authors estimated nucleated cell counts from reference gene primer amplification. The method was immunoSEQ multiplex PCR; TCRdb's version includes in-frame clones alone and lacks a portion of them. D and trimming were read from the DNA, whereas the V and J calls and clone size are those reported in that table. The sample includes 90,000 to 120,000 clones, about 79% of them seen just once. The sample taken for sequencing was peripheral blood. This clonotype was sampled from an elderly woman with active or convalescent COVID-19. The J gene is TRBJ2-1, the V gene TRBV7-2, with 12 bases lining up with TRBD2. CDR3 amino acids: CASSYRLAGVNEQFF. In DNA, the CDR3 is TGTGCCAGCAGCTACCGACTAGCGGGAGTCAATGAGCAGTTCTTC. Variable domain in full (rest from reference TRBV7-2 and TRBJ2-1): GAGVSQSPSNKVTEKGKDVELRCDPISGHTALYWYRQSLGQGLEFLIYFQGNSAPDKSGLPSDRFSAERTGGSVSTLTIQRTQQEDSAVYLCASSYRLAGVNEQFFGPGTRLTVL.